The sample holds one count of the clone carrying this T cell receptor (beta chain). The antigen is unknown. This entry comes from a study of a mutant IDH1 vaccine in newly diagnosed glioma. Study-level information: Vaccination was launched 4-6 weeks after radiotherapy alone, or with temozolomide cycles. Radiotherapy, temozolomide, or both had been given previously, and both were given to most.

V was shortened by 1 base and J by 7 bases, with 15 bases between the two germline ends. CDR3 length: 15 amino acids. Per germline, CDR1 SGHNT and CDR2 YYREEE (reference sequence). Time point here: week 23, last vaccination. Vaccination comprised doses that each held 300 ug of mutant IDH1 20-mer peptide, plus topical imiquimod. The astrocytomas were IDH1-mutant, ATRX-negative, and WHO grade 3 or 4. Libraries were prepared by immunoSEQ multiplex PCR; TCRdb keeps only in-frame clonotypes and omits some of them. The sample holds some 80,000 clones, 75% to 90% seen once. The chain employs TRBV5-4 and TRBJ2-1; TRBD2 might be the D (6 bases). The sequence derives from a woman aged 50 to 60 with glioma. The sample consisted of PBMCs, taken from a glioma patient whose treatment included an IDH1 peptide vaccine. DNA of the CDR3: TGTGCCAGCAGCTTGCCCGGGACTGGGAGGAATGAGCAGTTCTTC. Translation: CASSLPGTGRNEQFF.